One TCR beta chain is described in this entry. The clone's antigen remains unknown. Base qualities are not at hand, and no much larger clone is one base apart. In total, just over 650 healthy bone marrow donors made up the cohort. Cohort members were all nominally healthy when sampled, although unrecorded immune exposures were likely present. The donor tested CMV seronegative, placing the donor among the 350 to 400 seronegative members of the cohort. A peripheral blood sample was provided by each donor, and peripheral blood mononuclear cells were used for TCR beta sequencing. The Qiagen DNeasy Blood Extraction Kit was used to extract genomic DNA from the blood cell samples. Receptor libraries were prepared by the immunoSEQ multiplex PCR assay. For the multiplex PCR, a mixture combining 60 forward primers for TCR Vbeta segments and 13 reverse primers for TCR Jbeta segments was used. Amplification of the CDR3 region of rearranged TCR beta genes was performed with a multiplex PCR assay on genomic DNA. The Illumina HiSeq System was used to sequence the amplified TCR beta libraries as 87-base-pair reads. As for the original processing: A later analysis tallied some 79 million unique TCR beta chains across the 700 or so repertoires, and about 12 million of those chains were shared by two or more donors. Raw reads were error-corrected and collapsed into unique sequences by a nearest-neighbor algorithm in which closely related sequences were merged to remove PCR and sequencing errors. CDR3 sequences were aligned to IMGT reference sequences to assign V, D and J gene segments. For a sequence to be retained, at least a six-nucleotide match to both a V gene segment and a J gene segment was required. A rearrangement was called productive if the CDR3 had no stop codons and remained in frame with V and J, and every other rearrangement was called non-productive. Following IMGT convention, CDR3 was defined as the stretch from the second conserved V-encoded cysteine to the conserved J-encoded phenylalanine. The earlier analysis of 550 to 650 of the donors excluded any sequence lacking an unambiguous match to a single V gene segment. In an earlier analysis of 587 of the donors, V segments were called functional above 56.7% productive rearrangements and were called segregating when the between-donor standard deviation exceeded 5%. A statistical classification framework was developed to diagnose cytomegalovirus status using the catalog of TCR beta chain sequences. In a later analysis, TCR nucleotide sequences were compared against IMGT/GENE-DB human TR gene sequences so that V and J genes could be assigned. A later analysis assigned CDR3 sequences and most-parsimonious VDJ recombination scenarios with the TCRdist pipeline. A later analysis defined each TCR beta chain by its CDR3 amino acid sequence plus V-gene family, and excluded reads lacking a unique V-gene family. A later analysis removed several hundred highly shared, low-generation-probability nucleotide sequences to deal with suspected cross-contamination and a sequencing artifact. In a later analysis, a clonal expansion index for each public chain was calculated from normalized within-repertoire ranks of inferred template counts. Generation probabilities in a later analysis came from a VDJ recombination model fitted to out-of-frame rearrangements, and those results were checked against IGoR. In a later analysis, hypergeometric tests were used to score TCR-TCR, TCR-HLA and TCR-CMV co-occurrence, with a repertoire-size bias correction applied to TCR pairs. In a later analysis, false discovery rates were estimated by permuting HLA or CMV assignments 20 times. In a later analysis, co-occurring TCRs were grouped using DBSCAN, with TCRdist sequence similarity added in when clustering inside HLA-allele-positive subsets. For co-occurrence clustering, repertoires with fewer than 30,000 or more than 120,000 public chains were excluded, along with roughly 5 repertoires with anomalous nucleotide sharing. TCRdb carries this immuneACCESS record with in-frame sequences only. Its versions omit some clonotypes, under half of them owing to an unresolved V gene in the studies checked, with the rest unexplained. That table furnishes V, J and clone size, whereas the DNA furnished D and trimming. The sample profile shows 170,000 or so clones; more than 65% of them were found once. Roughly 1.7% of the sample lies in the top ten.

The record originates from a study of cytomegalovirus exposure and HLA in healthy donors (dated by TCRdb to 2016 to 2017). In the study overall: According to an earlier analysis of around 600 of the donors, some 180 million T cells yielded roughly 110 million unique TCR beta sequences and around 280 Gb of sequence data. Roughly 320 gigabases of sequencing data and around 80 million unique TCR sequences made up an early release that covered approximately 620 HLA-typed donors. Among the roughly 400 genotyped donors, around 81% belonged to the genetic ancestry cluster associated with self-reported Caucasian donors. The aim of the study was to test whether cataloging public T cell receptors could identify signatures of past pathogen exposure. The study profiled the T cell repertoires of approximately 700 subjects by immunosequencing and related them to cytomegalovirus serostatus. Along with the approximately 620-subject first cohort, a separate validation cohort of more than 90 different subjects was used. To predict cytomegalovirus infection status, the study combined high-throughput TCR immunosequencing, statistical association of individual TCRs with disease status, and machine learning. To study patterns of TCR occurrence, a later analysis re-analyzed previously published TCR beta repertoires from 700 or so donors and added high-resolution HLA genotyping. In the later analysis, no new phenotypic data were used to find candidate immune exposures; instead, reliance was placed on TCR beta sequences and their occurrence across donors. An earlier analysis of roughly 600 of the donors used high-throughput TCR beta sequencing to judge whether each TCR beta V gene segment behaved as functional or pseudogenic. Alongside the repertoire data, information on donor age, sex, ethnicity and CMV serostatus was compiled. A later genetic analysis used genome-wide SNP genotypes for about 55% of the 666 donors, treating that subset as a discovery cohort. All discovery cohort repertoires had been generated on a single sequencing platform. HLA typing covered class I and class II loci at four-digit resolution. Typing coverage varied by locus: roughly 629-630 donors for A, B, C, DRB1 and DQB1; more than 500 for DQA1; over 600 for DPA1; approximately 450 for DPB1. Several DR-DQ haplotypes were handled as single units for association and clustering because linkage in the cohort was strong. Among around 400 genotyped donors of the cohort, an average of approximately 220,000 unique TCR beta nucleotide sequences was sequenced per donor, of which roughly 17% were non-productive.

Overall results and qualifications from the work: A later analysis found that most CMV-associated TCR beta chains appeared HLA-restricted, with HLA associations seemingly driven largely by CMV exposure. Broadly in line with IMGT annotations, most TCR beta V segments showed up in productive rearrangements about 90% or about 30% of the time in an earlier analysis of several hundred of the donors. When HLA alleles, especially DR and DQ, strongly co-occurred, attributing TCR associations to individual alleles was difficult. The presence/absence analyses assumed that sequencing depth was roughly uniform across donors, and that assumption may not be true. In a later analysis, 15,000 to 20,000 TCR beta sequences were associated with specific HLA alleles at a false discovery rate of 0.05. Because HLA typing was unavailable for some donors at each locus, only the typed subset was used in association tests. CMV serostatus was the only immune exposure information available for the cohort. The authors suggested that the approach could potentially be generalized to other disease states and immunological phenotypes. In a later analysis, several top co-occurrence clusters were reported to appear linked to parvovirus B19, influenza, CMV and Epstein-Barr virus. Because counts were too low, seventeen rarely observed V segments, including chromosome 9 orphons, were left out of the earlier analysis of a few hundred of the donors. According to a later analysis, TCR association rates differed among HLA loci, with DRB1 alleles showing the most associated TCRs and HLA-C alleles showing the fewest. Cytomegalovirus status was reported to be diagnosed by the classifier with high specificity and sensitivity in both the original and validation cohorts. A cluster of highly shared sequence variants was judged likely to represent a technical artifact of the sequencing pipeline. Most TCR sequences were seen in very few donors, while some public TCRs were found in many individuals. The cohort was sequenced for TCR beta chains only, and without alpha or paired-chain data the features that could be detected were limited. A further reported finding was that TCR beta sequences accurately predicted the HLA-A and HLA-B alleles for most subjects in the first cohort. Compared with equally common non-associated chains, HLA-associated TCR beta chains in a later analysis were more clonally expanded and had lower generation probabilities. The study listed 164 TCR beta chains as associated with cytomegalovirus. A later genetic analysis reported fewer N-insertions in productive TCRs among donors in an Asian-associated ancestry cluster than the roughly 640-donor mean. In vitro tests confirmed that three of the cytomegalovirus-associated TCR beta chains recognize cytomegalovirus antigens. A later genetic analysis associated a missense DCLRE1C variant with V-gene and J-gene trimming of TCR beta chains, and an independent cohort replicated the association. Linkage disequilibrium might explain the correlated functional status among segregating V segments, but an unknown experimental factor could not be excluded.

This receptor was taken from a woman between 25 and 40 years old in good health and CMV-seronegative. The material sequenced was PBMCs.

The CDR3 region: CASSIVKDSPLHF. The sequenced DNA is TGTGCCAGTAGTATAGTTAAGGACAGCCCCCTCCACTTT. The rearrangement joined TRBV19 to TRBJ1-6; the D region possibly corresponds to TRBD1 (6 bases align). As encoded in the germline V gene (reference sequence), CDR1 is LNHDA while CDR2 is SQIVND. Including cysteine and phenylalanine, the CDR3 has 13 amino acids. Only CDR3 DNA remains: 39 bases, in frame from the first base. V drops 1 base and J drops 13 bases, leaving 11 bases in between.